The rows below give T cell receptor beta chains drawn from one sample of a study of human T cells and chemical hapten exposure. TCRdb re-analysed the RACE reads in MiXCR, keeping a single row per CDR3 protein. Found here are some 350,000 distinct CDR3 sequences, over 6% of them singletons; the top ten hold less than 6.5%. The source material was whole blood, sampled in connection with sensitization to the hapten diphenylcyclopropenone (DPC). The receptor set was obtained from a woman aged 18-29 years with alopecia areata. Some clones in this sample may be carry-over from other donors' samples. The conserved cysteine and the conserved F or W are not part of the CDR3 here. Only some rows state a clone size, as once, few, many or a class for expanded clones.

>few|TRBJ1-5|TRBV7-9
ASSFGSGPVNSNQPQH
>many|TRBJ2-7|TRBV27
ASRRDSSYEQY
>many|TRBJ1-1|TRBV7-9
ASSLVSTVEAF
>few|TRBJ2-7|TRBV6-2/TRBV6-3
ASSYEGAIYEQY
>many|TRBJ1-6|TRBV10-3
AISISGQVNSPLH
>few|TRBJ2-1|TRBV5-5
ASSLRRDARDDEQF
>NA|TRBJ1-5|TRBV9
ASSRGQTTSNQPQH
>many|TRBJ1-2|TRBV3-1
ASSRKGDNGYT
>many|TRBJ2-7|TRBV20-1
SAWRGTSGSREY
>many|TRBJ2-2|TRBV29-1
SVGNSNTGELF
>NA|TRBJ2-5|TRBV24-1
ATSDTTGGQETQY
>many|TRBJ1-1|TRBV2
ASIRWGTGDEAF
>many|TRBJ1-3|TRBV6-2/TRBV6-3
ASSYGDSGNTIY
>NA|TRBJ2-1|TRBV5-1
ASSLAGGNYNEQF
>few|TRBJ2-1|TRBV7-6
ASSPQLISGVFSYNEQF
>few|TRBJ2-3|TRBV7-8
ASSLFGASGTRADTQY
>many|TRBJ1-2|TRBV4-1
ASSRTAVNYGYT
>many|TRBJ1-4|TRBV12-3/TRBV12-4
ASSETGLNEKLF
>many|TRBJ1-1|TRBV4-3
ASSQDPGRTEAF
>many|TRBJ2-3|TRBV5-1
ASSLSTSYPSTDTQY
>many|TRBJ2-7|TRBV7-9
ASSPRDSSYEQY
>NA|TRBJ2-7|TRBV7-8
ASSQSRDRLPGQY